This T cell receptor (beta chain) was recorded in a study of T cells in pancreatic ductal adenocarcinoma. Findings of the study overall: Mean clonality was approximately 0.1 in tumors and 0.065 to 0.075 in blood, not significantly different. Results skew toward the minority of patients with early-stage disease.

About this clone itself: The antigen remains unidentified.

No neoadjuvant therapy was given to the selected pancreatic ductal adenocarcinoma patients before their surgery. Measured with immunoSEQ multiplex PCR; TCRdb has only the in-frame clones, and not every one. The table records roughly 100,000 clones, about 95% of them present only once. Sequenced input: PBMCs. This TCR came from a human donor with pancreatic ductal adenocarcinoma.

The CDR3 protein is CASRSYSTYEQYF. The CDR3 DNA sequence: TGCGCCAGCAGGTCGTACAGCACCTACGAGCAGTACTTC. This sequence joins TRBV5-1 and TRBJ2-7; D unclear. This CDR3 has 13 amino acids. Germline loops: CDR1 SGHRS, CDR2 YFSETQ. Trimming removed 5 bases at V and 2 bases at J, with 11 bases between.